Presented here are 12 T cell receptor beta chains from one specimen sequenced in a study of CD8+ T cells in alopecia areata. cDNA serving as the sequencing template came from extracted, reverse transcribed RNA. The table came from immunoSEQ multiplex PCR; TCRdb's copy has only in-frame clones and leaves some out. The sample contains 150,000 to 200,000 clones, less than 70% of which appear only once. Treatment reported: oral pan-JAK inhibitor, 5-10 mg twice daily. Sequencing was performed on CD4+ T cells sorted from blood, taken between weeks 49 and 50, from a patient treated with tofacitinib. All receptors derive from a human donor with alopecia areata.

This rearrangement joins TRBV9 to TRBJ1-1; D is perhaps TRBD1 (5 bases). V lost 4 bases and J 1 base, leaving 14 bases between the germline ends. CDR3 length equals 15 residues. The germline CDR1 and CDR2 sequences are SGDLS and YYNGEE. CDR3 bases: TGTGCCAGCAGCCCCGGGACCCTAGGGAACACTGAAGCTTTCTTT. Translating gives CASSPGTLGNTEAFF.

This clone was observed a single time. V gene TRBV9 combines with J gene TRBJ1-2; a weak D match, TRBD1 (5 bases). Germline assignment: CDR1 SGDLS and CDR2 YYNGEE. V gave up 3 bases and J gave up 3 bases, with 9 bases separating them. The CDR3 runs 13 residues. CDR3 coding DNA: TGTGCCAGCAGCGCGTGGGGGGACTATGGCTACACCTTC. It specifies CASSAWGDYGYTF.

This rearrangement joins TRBV19 to TRBJ2-5, with 11 nucleotides matching TRBD2. V was pared by 5 bases and J by 4 bases, with 12 bases of the junction left unmatched. The CDR3 consists of 17 residues. CDR1 and CDR2 (germline): LNHDA, SQIVND (reference sequence). The chain's CDR3 is CASSGPTSGAVGETQYF. The DNA of the CDR3 is TGTGCCAGTAGTGGGCCGACTAGCGGGGCCGTGGGAGAGACCCAGTACTTC.

Note on this clone: This CDR3 is also generated by other DNA sequences in the sample. The chain carries TRBV29-1 and TRBJ1-5; possible D gene TRBD1, 5 bases. The germline gives CDR1 SQVTM, CDR2 ANQGSEA. The V and J ends lost 4 bases and 2 bases respectively, with 6 bases between them. CDR3 length: 12 residues. The CDR3 coding sequence is TGCAGCGTTGGGGACCGCAATCAGCCCCAGCATTTT. It codes for CSVGDRNQPQHF.

The rearrangement links TRBV5-1 to TRBJ1-2; no definite D call. Trimming cost V 4 bases and J 4 bases, with 14 bases left between them. Germline CDR1 reads SGHRS; CDR2 reads YFSETQ. The CDR3 consists of 14 residues. The CDR3 bases are TGCGCCAGCAGCCAAGGGAGGGTAGGCTATGGCTACACCTTC. The encoded protein is CASSQGRVGYGYTF.

The genes are TRBV18 and TRBJ1-1; D gene uncertain. The CDR3 loop spans 13 amino acids. Per the germline V gene, CDR1 is KGHSH and CDR2 is LQKENI. V was shortened by 4 bases and J by 2 bases, with 8 bases between the two germline ends. The CDR3: CASSQKENTEAFF. CDR3 sequence (DNA): TGTGCCAGCTCACAAAAGGAAAACACTGAAGCTTTCTTT.

This rearrangement joins TRBV19 to TRBJ2-7, with 12 bases lining up with TRBD1. The CDR3 contains 15 residues. Trimming removed 3 bases from V and 2 bases from J; junction bases left unmatched: 2. CDR1 and CDR2 from the germline V gene are LNHDA and SQIVND (reference sequence). DNA of the CDR3: TGTGCCAGTAGTATCGGGACAGGGGGCGCCTACGAGCAGTACTTC. The encoded protein is CASSIGTGGAYEQYF.

This chain links TRBV30 with TRBJ1-6, with a tentative D call TRBD1 (5 bases). The CDR3 sequence is 13 residues long. Germline V gene sequence: CDR1 GTSNPN, CDR2 SVGIG (reference sequence). The V gene lost 0 bases and the J gene lost 7 bases, with 7 bases spanning the gap. The CDR3 protein is CAWSVGANSPLHF. CDR3 DNA: TGTGCCTGGAGTGTCGGGGCCAATTCACCCCTCCACTTT. The complete variable domain, with remaining parts taken from reference TRBV30 and TRBJ1-6, reads SQTIHQWPATLVQPVGSPLSLECTVEGTSNPNLYWYRQAAGRGLQLLFYSVGIGQISSEVPQNLSASRPQDRQFILSSKKLLLSDSGFYLCAWSVGANSPLHFGNGTRLTVT.

This sequence joins TRBV5-1 and TRBJ2-1; tentative D call: TRBD1 (6 bases). The V gene lost 0 bases and the J gene lost 6 bases, with 7 bases spanning the gap. The CDR3 runs to 13 residues. Germline CDR1 and CDR2: SGHRS and YFSETQ. CDR3 sequence (DNA): TGCGCCAGCAGCTTGGAACAGGGCAATGAGCAGTTCTTC. Translating it yields CASSLEQGNEQFF.

This clone was detected a few times. The rearrangement joins TRBV5-6 to TRBJ2-7; D not certain. Germline V gene data show CDR1 as SGHDT and CDR2 as YYEEEE. Trimming took 4 bases from V and 6 from J, leaving 8 bases between them. The CDR3 runs 11 residues. CDR3 region: CASSRPGEQYF. Written as DNA, the CDR3 is TGTGCCAGCAGCCGACCCGGCGAGCAGTACTTC.

This clone was seen once. The chain recombines TRBV30 with TRBJ1-1; 7 bases match TRBD1. This CDR3 has 13 residues. Germline CDR1 reads GTSNPN; CDR2 reads SVGIG (reference sequence). V gave up 3 bases and J gave up 4 bases; unmatched junction bases: 5. The CDR3 DNA reads as TGTGCCTGGAGGCAACAGGGGCTCACTGAAGCTTTCTTT. This translates into CAWRQQGLTEAFF.

V usage is TRBV29-1 and J usage is TRBJ2-7, with 10 bases lining up with TRBD1. Germline CDR1 and CDR2: SQVTM and ANQGSEA. The CDR3 covers 13 residues. V was pared by 5 bases and J by 6 bases, with 7 bases of the junction left unmatched. The CDR3 loop reads CSVSGTGDSEQYF. CDR3 nucleotides: TGCAGCGTTTCCGGGACAGGGGACTCCGAGCAGTACTTC.